This is a list of T cell receptor beta chains from one sample in a study of CD8 T cells in ankylosing spondylitis. TCRdb independently ran MiXCR on the 5' RACE reads; one entry per CDR3 protein. The top ten hold roughly 16% of the sample, which has around 390,000 distinct CDR3 sequences, approximately 20% seen once. The specimen sequenced was blood, either unsorted or a sorted T cell fraction (not recorded which). Receptors were obtained from a male donor with ankylosing spondylitis. Both conserved end residues are part of each CDR3. A D gene is named only where the DNA matches it firmly. A clone size is listed for some rows: how often the clone was seen (once, few, many), or a class if it is expanded.

clone_size	v_call	j_call	d_call	cdr3_aa	cdr3_nt
once	TRBV10-3	TRBJ2-1	-	CACGEIYNEQFF	TGTGCCTGCGGGGAGATCTACAATGAGCAGTTCTTC
-	TRBV4-2	TRBJ2-7	TRBD2	CASSQWTSGTYPFEQYF	TGTGCCAGCAGCCAGTGGACTAGCGGGACTTACCCTTTTGAGCAGTACTTC
few	TRBV5-5	TRBJ1-1	TRBD1	CASSLWTGDMGTEAFF	TGTGCCAGCAGCTTGTGGACAGGGGATATGGGCACTGAAGCTTTCTTT
-	TRBV27	TRBJ1-4	TRBD1	CASSFQGEVEKLFF	TGTGCCAGCAGTTTCCAGGGGGAGGTTGAAAAACTGTTTTTT
-	TRBV27	TRBJ1-5	TRBD1	CASSSTGGYQPQHF	TGTGCCAGCAGTTCCACAGGGGGCTATCAGCCCCAGCATTTT
-	TRBV2	TRBJ2-2	TRBD2	CASSRTSGGNTGELFF	TGTGCCAGCAGCCGGACTAGCGGGGGGAACACCGGGGAGCTGTTTTTT
few	TRBV20-1	TRBJ2-5	-	CSAPFRLGAGETQYF	TGCAGTGCGCCTTTTCGCCTCGGGGCCGGGGAGACCCAGTACTTC
few	TRBV10-3	TRBJ2-7	-	CAITQGSSYEQYF	TGTGCCATCACACAGGGTAGCAGCTACGAGCAGTACTTC
few	TRBV2	TRBJ2-1	TRBD2	CASRPGTSGSNNEQFF	TGTGCCAGCAGGCCCGGGACTAGCGGGAGCAACAATGAGCAGTTCTTC
-	TRBV5-1	TRBJ2-1	-	CASSAGQNNEQFF	TGCGCCAGCAGCGCGGGACAGAACAATGAGCAGTTCTTC
few	TRBV20-1	TRBJ2-7	-	CSAKNSWQSNYEQYF	TGCAGTGCTAAAAACTCTTGGCAGTCAAACTACGAGCAGTACTTC
few	TRBV12-3/TRBV12-4	TRBJ2-2	-	CASSLRGLALTGELFF	TGTGCCAGCAGTTTAAGGGGGCTAGCGCTAACCGGGGAGCTGTTTTTT
few	TRBV2	TRBJ1-2	-	CASSEGGAGVYGYTF	TGTGCCAGCAGTGAAGGGGGGGCCGGTGTCTATGGCTACACCTTC
few	TRBV12-5	TRBJ1-1	TRBD1	CASRHRGPVGTEAFF	TGTGCTAGTAGGCACAGGGGGCCAGTTGGCACTGAAGCTTTCTTT